This T cell receptor beta chain emerged from a study of CD8 T cells in ankylosing spondylitis. Study outcomes and limitations: Clones that were linked to disease were CD8+ and were relatively rare in peripheral blood. A TCR beta motif made of 7 to 9 highly homologous variants seemed typical of ankylosing spondylitis blood. Past research had described some motif variants in reactive arthritis synovial fluid and blood.

V was pared by 4 bases and J by 4 bases, with 15 bases between. The CDR3 covers 15 residues. Germline assignment: CDR1 KGHDR and CDR2 SFDVKD. This clonotype occurred many times. Its antigen is currently unknown. Construction of TCR beta libraries was performed using quantitative 5'-RACE with molecular barcodes. TCRdb reanalysed the 5' RACE reads using MiXCR and keeps one entry per CDR3 protein. The sample lists approximately 520,000 distinct CDR3 sequences; about 5.4% were seen once. Sequencing used blood, either unsorted or a sorted T cell fraction (not recorded which). The V and J genes are TRBV24-1 and TRBJ1-1; tentative D call: TRBD1 (6 bases). This TCR was recovered from a male donor with ankylosing spondylitis. The CDR3 reads CATSDSTPGATEAFF. The CDR3 nucleotides read TGTGCCACCAGTGACTCCACTCCGGGGGCCACTGAAGCTTTCTTT.